This T cell receptor (beta chain) was identified during a study of control samples from healthy donors and cancer patients. Here immunoSEQ multiplex PCR was the method, and the copy in TCRdb shows in-frame clones only, minus some. This sample has about 60,000 clones; 80% to 95% occur once, and the top ten carry about 1.7%. The TCR originated in a middle-aged man with colorectal cancer. Sequenced input: PBMCs.

CDR3 nucleotides: TGTGCCAGCTCACCCGAGAGTATTCCGGGTGAAGCTTTCTTT. Its translation is CASSPESIPGEAFF. This chain connects TRBV18 to TRBJ1-1, with D unclear. The V end was cut by 3 bases, the J end by 7 bases, with 15 bases between. This CDR3 is built from 14 residues. Germline loops: CDR1 KGHSH, CDR2 LQKENI.